The 3 T cell receptor beta chains given below trace back to one sample, sequenced in a study of neurological immune-mediated disorders. TCRdb re-analysed the 5' RACE reads in MiXCR, keeping a single row per CDR3 protein. Of around 76,000 distinct CDR3 sequences listed, roughly a tenth were seen once; the top ten hold 9.5% to 10%. The time point was: longitudinal time-point 1 (baseline). Material: PBMCs. The receptors shown here come from a man younger than 40 in good health.

The chain carries TRBV7-9 and TRBJ2-6, with unresolved D. Between the trimmed V and J ends, which lost 5 bases and 0 bases, there was a span of 8 bases. This CDR3 region has 15 residues. CDR1 and CDR2 (germline): SEHNR, FQNEAQ (reference sequence). CDR3 DNA sequence: TGTGCCAGCAGCATTATCGTCTCTGGGGCCAACGTCCTGACTTTC. Protein sequence: CASSIIVSGANVLTF.

As to this clonotype: A much larger clone differs from this one at a single base, so this may be a read error. The chain uses TRBV28 and TRBJ1-4; D is perhaps TRBD1 (5 bases). CDR3 length: 15 residues. Germline CDR1 reads MDHEN; CDR2 reads SYDVKM. V lost 7 bases and J lost 0, with 12 bases in between. CDR3 sequence (DNA): TGTGCCAGCAATACACCGGGACCAACTAATGAAAAACTGTTTTTT. Amino acid sequence: CASNTPGPTNEKLFF. The full variable domain, with the rest looked up from reference TRBV28 and TRBJ1-4, is DVKVTQSSRYLVKRTGEKVFLECVQDMDHENMFWYRQDPGLGLRLIYFSYDVKMKEKGDIPEGYSVSREKKERFSLILESASTNQTSMYLCASNTPGPTNEKLFFGSGTQLSVL.

Points on this clonotype: The limits of the CDR3 on the DNA are not certain, so only TCRdb's listed CDR3 is given. The chain carries TRBV5-5 and TRBJ1-1; no DNA check was done on the table's D call, TRBD1. Including both end residues, the CDR3 is 19 amino acids long. Looked up from germline, CDR1 is SGHKS and CDR2 is YYEKEE (reference sequence). CDR3 residues: CASSFYICSARGGGTEAFF.